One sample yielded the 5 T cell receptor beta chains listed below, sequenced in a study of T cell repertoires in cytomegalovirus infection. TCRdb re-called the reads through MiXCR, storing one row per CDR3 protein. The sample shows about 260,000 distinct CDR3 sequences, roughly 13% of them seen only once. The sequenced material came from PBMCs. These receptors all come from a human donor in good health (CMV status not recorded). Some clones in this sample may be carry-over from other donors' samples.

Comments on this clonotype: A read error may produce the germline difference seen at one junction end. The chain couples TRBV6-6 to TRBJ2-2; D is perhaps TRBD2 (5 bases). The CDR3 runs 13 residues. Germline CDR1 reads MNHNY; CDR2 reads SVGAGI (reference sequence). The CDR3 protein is CASSDTNTGELLF. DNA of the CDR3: TGTGCCAGCAGCGACACTAACACCGGGGAGCTGTTATTT.

In DNA, the CDR3 is TGCAGTGCTAGTACCGGGACAGGGAACACTGAAGCTTTCTTT. This sequence encodes CSASTGTGNTEAFF. V and J are TRBV20-1 and TRBJ1-1, with 8 bases fitting TRBD1. CDR3 length: 14 residues. Germline V gives CDR1 DFQATT, CDR2 SNEGSKA (reference sequence). The J segment lost 1 base and the V segment lost 3 bases, leaving 4 bases of the junction unmatched.

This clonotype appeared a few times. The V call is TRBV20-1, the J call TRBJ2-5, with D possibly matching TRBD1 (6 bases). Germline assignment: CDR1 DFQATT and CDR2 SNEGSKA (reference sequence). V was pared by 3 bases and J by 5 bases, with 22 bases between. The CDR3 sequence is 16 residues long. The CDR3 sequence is CSASAPRAGQGETQYF. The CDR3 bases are TGCAGTGCTAGCGCCCCTCGGGCAGGGCAGGGGGAGACCCAGTACTTC.

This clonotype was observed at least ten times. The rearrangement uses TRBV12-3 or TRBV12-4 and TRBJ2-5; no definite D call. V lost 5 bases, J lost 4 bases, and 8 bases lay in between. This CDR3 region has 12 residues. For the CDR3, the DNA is TGTGCCAGCAGTCAACACGGAGAGACCCAGTACTTC. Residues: CASSQHGETQYF.

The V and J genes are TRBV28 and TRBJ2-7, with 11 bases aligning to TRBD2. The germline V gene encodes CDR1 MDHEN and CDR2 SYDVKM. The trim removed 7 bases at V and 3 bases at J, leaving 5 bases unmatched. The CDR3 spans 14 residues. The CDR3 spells CASKQTSGNYEQYF. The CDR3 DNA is TGTGCCAGCAAACAGACTAGCGGGAACTACGAGCAGTACTTC.